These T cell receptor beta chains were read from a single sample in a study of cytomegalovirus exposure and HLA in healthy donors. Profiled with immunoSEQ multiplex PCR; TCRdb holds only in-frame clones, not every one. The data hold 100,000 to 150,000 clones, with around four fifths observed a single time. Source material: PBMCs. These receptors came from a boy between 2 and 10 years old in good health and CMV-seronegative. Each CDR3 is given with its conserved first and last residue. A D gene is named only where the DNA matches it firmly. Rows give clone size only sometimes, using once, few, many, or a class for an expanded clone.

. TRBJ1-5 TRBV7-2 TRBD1 CASSLRGPKKPVDQPQHF TGTGCCAGCAGCTTAAGGGGGCCAAAGAAACCCGTTGATCAGCCCCAGCATTTT
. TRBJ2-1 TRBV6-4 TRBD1 CASSEGTGSINEQFF TGTGCCAGCAGTGAAGGGACAGGGTCGATAAATGAGCAGTTCTTC
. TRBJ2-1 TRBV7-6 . CASSSLGAGNEQFF TGTGCCAGCAGCTCGCTAGGGGCGGGAAATGAGCAGTTCTTC
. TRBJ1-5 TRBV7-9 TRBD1 CASSPGDRDGYGNQPQHF TGTGCCAGCAGCCCTGGGGACAGGGATGGATATGGCAATCAGCCCCAGCATTTT
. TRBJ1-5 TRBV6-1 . CASSRGGVSNQPQHF TGTGCCAGCAGTAGGGGGGGGGTGAGCAATCAGCCCCAGCATTTT
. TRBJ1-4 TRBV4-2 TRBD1 CASSQETGVQNEKLFF TGTGCCAGCAGCCAGGAGACAGGGGTACAGAATGAAAAACTGTTTTTT
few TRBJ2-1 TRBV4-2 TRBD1 CASSQGTGTPNEQFF TGTGCCAGCAGCCAAGGGACAGGGACCCCCAATGAGCAGTTCTTC
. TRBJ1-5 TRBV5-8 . CASSSTVWRIFNQPQHF TGTGCCAGCAGCTCGACGGTCTGGAGGATTTTTAATCAGCCCCAGCATTTT
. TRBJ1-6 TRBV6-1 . CASSEKTGWDSPLHF TGTGCCAGCAGTGAGAAAACAGGATGGGATTCACCCCTCCACTTT
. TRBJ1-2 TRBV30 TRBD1 CAWSATGDSGYTF TGTGCCTGGAGTGCAACAGGGGACTCTGGCTACACCTTC
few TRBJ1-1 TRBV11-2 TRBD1 CASSLRQGMNTEAFF TGTGCCAGCAGCTTAAGACAGGGGATGAACACTGAAGCTTTCTTT
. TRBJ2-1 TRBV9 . CASSVEGASSYNEQFF TGTGCCAGCAGCGTAGAGGGAGCGAGCTCCTACAATGAGCAGTTCTTC
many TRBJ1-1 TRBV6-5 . CASSYGGENTEAFF TGTGCCAGCAGTTACGGGGGGGAGAACACTGAAGCTTTCTTT
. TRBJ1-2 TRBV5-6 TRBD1 CASSREWTGDIYGYTF TGTGCCAGCAGCCGAGAGTGGACAGGGGACATCTATGGCTACACCTTC
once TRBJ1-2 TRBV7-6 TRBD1 CASSRDSNYGYTF TGTGCCAGCAGCCGGGACAGTAACTATGGCTACACCTTC
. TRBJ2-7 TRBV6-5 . CASSSEGGSEQYF TGTGCCAGCAGTTCCGAAGGGGGTTCCGAGCAGTACTTC
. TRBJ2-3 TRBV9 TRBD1 CASSVEKGQWGTDTQYF TGTGCCAGCAGCGTAGAGAAGGGACAGTGGGGCACAGATACGCAGTATTTT
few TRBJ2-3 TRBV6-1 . CASSEGNGGADTQYF TGTGCCAGCAGTGAAGGAAATGGGGGCGCAGATACGCAGTATTTT
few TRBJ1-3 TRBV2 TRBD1 CASIPDRAGNTIYF TGTGCCAGCATTCCGGACAGGGCTGGAAACACCATATATTTT
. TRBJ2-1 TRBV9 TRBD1 CASSGALGTANYNEQFF TGTGCCAGCAGCGGAGCCCTTGGGACAGCCAACTACAATGAGCAGTTCTTC
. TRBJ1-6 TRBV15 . CATSPRRTGTLNSPLHF TGTGCCACCAGCCCCCGGAGAACCGGGACACTCAATTCACCCCTCCACTTT
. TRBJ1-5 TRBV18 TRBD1 CASSPGQGARSNQPQHF TGTGCCAGCTCGCCGGGACAGGGGGCTAGAAGCAATCAGCCCCAGCATTTT
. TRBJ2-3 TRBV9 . CASSVSSGTDTQYF TGTGCCAGCAGCGTGTCTAGCGGCACAGATACGCAGTATTTT
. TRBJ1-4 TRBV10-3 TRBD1 CATGTGTGADNEKLFF TGTGCCACCGGAACCGGGACAGGGGCGGATAATGAAAAACTGTTTTTT
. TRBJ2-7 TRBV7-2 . CASSPSSYEQYF TGCGCCAGCAGCCCGAGCTCCTACGAGCAGTACTTC
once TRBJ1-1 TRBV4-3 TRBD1 CASSRTGWTGTEAFF TGCGCCAGCAGCCGCACTGGTTGGACAGGCACTGAAGCTTTCTTT
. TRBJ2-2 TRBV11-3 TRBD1 CASSSWTGVNTGELFF TGTGCCAGCAGCTCGTGGACAGGGGTGAACACCGGGGAGCTGTTTTTT
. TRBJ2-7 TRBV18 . CASLPGPFNGYEQYF TGTGCCAGCTTACCAGGGCCTTTTAACGGCTACGAGCAGTACTTC
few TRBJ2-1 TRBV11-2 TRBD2 CASSFFFQREGSHNEQFF TGTGCCAGCAGCTTTTTCTTTCAGCGGGAGGGCTCCCACAATGAGCAGTTCTTC
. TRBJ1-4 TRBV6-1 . CASSGGGGSEKLFF TGTGCCAGCAGTGGTGGGGGGGGATCTGAAAAACTGTTTTTT
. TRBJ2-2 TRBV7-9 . CASRSQGRGTGELFF TGTGCCAGCAGGTCACAGGGAAGGGGCACCGGGGAGCTGTTTTTT
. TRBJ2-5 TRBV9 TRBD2 CASSVEVGGLLETQYF TGTGCCAGCAGCGTAGAAGTGGGAGGGCTGTTAGAGACCCAGTACTTC
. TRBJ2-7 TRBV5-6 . CASSLPGDLAYEQYF TGTGCCAGCAGCTTGCCAGGGGATCTGGCCTACGAGCAGTACTTC
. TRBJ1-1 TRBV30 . CAWNPPTGTEAFF TGTGCCTGGAACCCTCCTACGGGCACTGAAGCTTTCTTT
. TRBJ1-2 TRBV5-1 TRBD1 CASSLLPGQGARQGYGYTF TGCGCCAGCAGCTTATTACCCGGACAGGGGGCCCGGCAGGGTTATGGCTACACCTTC
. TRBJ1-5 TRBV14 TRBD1 CASSRQGQPQHF TGTGCCAGCAGTAGACAGGGCCAGCCCCAGCATTTT
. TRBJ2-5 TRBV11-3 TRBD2 CASSLGGTSGSQETQYF TGTGCCAGCAGCTTGGGGGGGACTAGCGGGAGTCAAGAGACCCAGTACTTC
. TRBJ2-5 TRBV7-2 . CASSLGRRETQYF TGTGCCAGCAGCTTAGGCAGGCGAGAGACCCAGTACTTC
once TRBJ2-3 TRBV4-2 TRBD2 CASSVERGPTDTQYF TGTGCCAGCAGCGTCGAGCGGGGACCCACAGATACGCAGTATTTT
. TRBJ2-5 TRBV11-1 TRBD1 CASSPHLGTDQETQYF TGTGCCAGCAGCCCCCACCTAGGGACAGACCAAGAGACCCAGTACTTC
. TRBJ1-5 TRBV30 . CAWSSGVNQPQHF TGTGCCTGGAGTAGCGGGGTCAATCAGCCCCAGCATTTT
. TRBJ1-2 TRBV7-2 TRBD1 CASSLDHGQGKDGYTF TGTGCCAGCAGCTTAGATCATGGACAGGGGAAGGATGGCTACACCTTC
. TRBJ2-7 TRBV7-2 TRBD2 CASSLALAGGPYEQYF TGTGCCAGCAGCTTGGCACTAGCGGGGGGACCCTACGAGCAGTACTTC
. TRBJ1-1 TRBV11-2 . CASSLRGGTEAFF TGTGCCAGCAGCTTACGGGGGGGCACTGAAGCTTTCTTT
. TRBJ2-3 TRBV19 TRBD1 CASSRGTAKGTDTQYF TGTGCCAGTAGTCGAGGGACAGCCAAAGGCACAGATACGCAGTATTTT
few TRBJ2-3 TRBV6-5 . CASSKAVSTDTQYF TGTGCCAGCAGCAAAGCGGTGAGCACAGATACGCAGTATTTT
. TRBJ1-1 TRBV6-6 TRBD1 CASSSTGGEAFF TGTGCCAGCAGTTCGACAGGGGGGGAAGCTTTCTTT
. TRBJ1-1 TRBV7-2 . CASSAQGTTEAFF TGTGCCAGCAGCGCACAGGGCACCACTGAAGCTTTCTTT
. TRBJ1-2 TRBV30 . CAWARGGYTF TGTGCCTGGGCCAGGGGAGGCTACACCTTC
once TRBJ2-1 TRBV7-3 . CASSIGPGKQFF TGTGCCAGCAGCATTGGGCCAGGGAAGCAGTTCTTC
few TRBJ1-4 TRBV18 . CASSPQGKETNEKLFF TGTGCCAGCTCACCACAGGGGAAGGAAACTAATGAAAAACTGTTTTTT
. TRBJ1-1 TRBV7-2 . CASSLSQGNTEAFF TGTGCCAGCAGCTTATCCCAGGGAAACACTGAAGCTTTCTTT